In this sample, the clone carrying this T cell receptor beta chain turned up once. The entry originates in a study of cytomegalovirus exposure and HLA in healthy donors. PCR was performed using 60 Vbeta and 13 Jbeta primers. Clones were sequenced by immunoSEQ multiplex PCR, and TCRdb holds only the in-frame ones, with some missing. The data hold about 190,000 clones, with 70% to 75% observed a single time. Germline CDR1 SNHLY, CDR2 FYNNEI. Germline trimming cut 7 bases from V and 0 bases from J; bases unmatched to any gene: 2. The CDR3 covers 13 residues. The sequence derives from a man under 40 in good health and CMV-seropositive. The sample comprised PBMCs. The V call is TRBV2, the J call TRBJ1-1, with 7 bases lining up with TRBD1. CDR3: CASTQGVNTEAFF. The CDR3 DNA reads TGTGCCAGCACTCAGGGGGTGAACACTGAAGCTTTCTTT.